This T cell receptor beta chain originates from a study of human T cells and chemical hapten exposure (dated by TCRdb to about 2021). For context, the study as a whole: For sensitization, 2% DPC in acetone was applied to a roughly 2 cm by roughly 2 cm area of upper inner arm skin. Weekly therapeutic DPC doses were additionally applied to the scalp of patients throughout the approximately 25-week study period. Patch tests used Finn chambers with 0.01% DPC on the upper back, scored after 6 days by International Contact Dermatitis Research Group standards. The mostly female patient cohort included alopecia areata with under or over 50% scalp involvement, alopecia totalis and alopecia universalis. Libraries were pooled for sequencing, and variation in per-sample TCR yields was attributed mainly to small differences in library volumes within the pool. Peripheral blood TCR repertoire changes were tracked in vivo in alopecia patients during primary and secondary sensitization to the hapten diphenylcyclopropenone (DPC). Blood samples were taken from patients before sensitization (week 0) and then at 2, 6 and about 24 weeks after DPC sensitization. Twenty-nine alopecia patients gave blood for TCR sequencing at one to four time points (pre-sensitization, 2, 6 and 24 weeks).

This specimen's time point label, interpreted: pre-sensitization, week 0. According to the study, the label for this sample's treatment or condition signals: therapeutic diphenylcyclopropenone sensitization with weekly scalp DPC. Blood at each patch-test visit was drawn before the patch test was applied. Eligible patients were aged 18 to 70, diagnosed with alopecia, deemed suitable for DPC therapy, and excluded if pregnant. Total RNA was extracted from unfractionated whole blood collected in Tempus Blood RNA tubes. Trimming removed 4 bases from V and 4 bases from J; the gene matches leave 3 bases unexplained. Taken from the germline V gene, the CDR1 and CDR2 loops are SGHAT and FQNNGV. From the cysteine through the phenylalanine, the CDR3 covers 15 amino acids. Only the CDR3 part of the read is kept: 45 bases, read in frame from the first base. The library was built by means of RACE. The instrument was a NextSeq 500. Library preparation attached unique molecular identifiers to individual cDNA molecules for quantitative, reproducible TCR counting. Both TCR alpha and TCR beta chains were sequenced from each blood RNA sample. Per the authors' processing: The median number of TCRs per sample was roughly 94,000, ranging from roughly 23,224 to 690,600. The Decombinator software suite was used to annotate V, J and CDR3 in the TCR reads. For the PS versus PT1 abundance plots, all samples were subsampled to the same number of TCRs (28,000). Expanded TCRs were defined as absent before sensitization and observed at least eight times at the 2-week time point. TCRdb reprocessed the public reads (quality trimming at Q25 with fastp, clone calling with MiXCR) and kept in-frame beta chains. Rows matching on CDR3 protein sequence are summarized as one entry with the most common DNA and genes. These V and J calls originate from TCRdb's pipeline instead of the authors' own analysis. Recorded for this sample are over 30,000 distinct CDR3 sequences; approximately 7.6% of them occurred a single time. The leading ten clones occupy over 1% of the sample.

Overall study results and their limits: After repeated subsampling, the strength of the expansion versus patch-test correlation and the threshold at which it became significant changed. All patients had alopecia, a presumed autoimmune disease, so their immune response might differ from that of healthy individuals. The number of PT1 expanded TCRs positively correlated with patch test score, significant at thresholds 8, 16 and 32 but not 4. Significantly more large CDR3 similarity clusters were formed by expanded TCRs than by pre-sensitization or healthy control sets, consistent with antigen-driven responses. No change with DPC sensitization was found in the number of TCRs above 1 in 1000 frequency, and no evidence of global repertoire structure alterations was found.

This clonotype was counted at least ten times. It lacks a known antigen. No clone much larger than this one lies a single base away; base qualities are absent. The origin of this receptor is a woman between 50 and 59 years old with alopecia areata. Some clones in this sample may be carry-over from other donors' samples. The rearranged segments are TRBV11-2 and TRBJ2-7; 14 middle bases align to TRBD2. The material was whole blood, obtained in connection with sensitization to the hapten diphenylcyclopropenone (DPC). The DNA sequence is TGTGCCAGCAGCTCCCGACTAGCGGGAGGGTACGAGCAGTACTTC. It codes for CASSSRLAGGYEQYF.